Listed here are 32 T cell receptor beta chains from one sample, sequenced in a study of T-cell reconstitution after alpha-beta-depleted transplantation in children. Unique molecular identifiers were used to barcode this TCRbeta library. Via MiXCR, TCRdb re-called the PCR reads, giving one row per CDR3 protein. Of roughly 570,000 distinct CDR3 sequences in the sample, over 20% were seen once. The sequencing here drew on PBMCs, taken before TCRalphabeta/CD19-depleted stem cell transplant. The receptors originated from a boy in the first two years of life with Wiskott-Aldrich syndrome, due to receive a stem cell transplant.

The V and J genes are TRBV5-1 and TRBJ1-2, with 9 bases aligning to TRBD1. The V gene's germline CDR1 is SGHRS and CDR2 YFSETQ. This CDR3 has 16 amino acids. V trimming: 0 bases; J trimming: 3 bases; junction bases outside the gene matches: 6. CDR3 region: CASSLVGQGFDYGYTF. CDR3 nucleotide sequence: TGCGCCAGCAGCTTGGTCGGACAGGGGTTTGACTATGGCTACACCTTC.

The table lists this clonotype with a few counts. The V gene is TRBV6-6, the J gene TRBJ1-2; TRBD1 might be the D (6 bases). The germline gives CDR1 MNHNY, CDR2 SVGAGI (reference sequence). Trimming removed 7 bases from V and 7 bases from J, with 16 bases in between. This CDR3 spans 13 amino acids. CDR3: CASTPAGEPGYTF. In DNA form, the CDR3 reads TGTGCCAGCACCCCCGCAGGGGAGCCTGGCTACACCTTC.

The rearrangement joins TRBV28 to TRBJ1-3; possible D gene TRBD1, 5 bases. Germline lookup yields CDR1 MDHEN and CDR2 SYDVKM. Trimming removed 7 bases at V and 3 bases at J, with 13 bases between. The CDR3 consists of 14 residues. The CDR3 DNA sequence: TGTGCCAGCACCGAAGAGGGGTTTGGAAACACCATATATTTT. Translated: CASTEEGFGNTIYF.

The chain uses TRBV20-1 and TRBJ2-7, with D uncertain. Trimming stripped 0 bases from V and 6 bases from J, with 15 bases between. The CDR3 has 14 residues. Per germline, CDR1 DFQATT and CDR2 SNEGSKA (reference sequence). For the CDR3, the DNA is TGCAGTGCTAGAGAGGGTAACGCCCTCGGCGAGCAGTACTTC. Translation: CSAREGNALGEQYF.

This clonotype has only a few counts. This sequence joins TRBV5-4 and TRBJ2-2; D is unclear. V was cut by 0 bases and J by 5 bases, with 11 bases left in between. CDR1 SGHNT and CDR2 YYREEE come from the germline V gene (reference sequence). The CDR3 covers 15 residues. CDR3 sequence: CASSLESGGTGELFF. Here the CDR3 DNA reads TGTGCCAGCAGCTTGGAGTCAGGTGGGACCGGGGAGCTGTTTTTT.

Ten or more counts support this clonotype. This chain uses TRBV6-2 or TRBV6-3 with TRBJ2-7; TRBD2 matches 7 bases. Germline CDR1 reads MNHEY; CDR2 reads SVGEGT. With 8 bases clipped from V and 2 bases from J, the junction kept 3 bases outside the gene matches. The CDR3 runs to 12 residues. The CDR3 reads CASGRGTYEQYF. The CDR3 bases are TGTGCCAGCGGGCGGGGGACCTACGAGCAGTACTTC.

This chain joins TRBV15 and TRBJ2-6, with D possibly being TRBD2 (6 bases). This CDR3 has 16 amino acids. Trimming took 1 base from V and 4 from J, leaving 11 bases between them. Germline-derived CDR1 and CDR2 are LNHNV and YYDKDF (reference sequence). The CDR3 DNA follows: TGTGCCACCAGCAGAGGAGGAGGGATGGGGGCCAACGTCCTGACTTTC. Translating it yields CATSRGGGMGANVLTF.

The chain uses TRBV14 and TRBJ2-7, with no clear D. The CDR3 is 13 residues long. Germline V gene lookup returns CDR1 SGHDN and CDR2 FVKESK. V was shortened by 1 base and J by 6 bases, with 10 bases between the two germline ends. The DNA of the CDR3 is TGTGCCAGCAGCCAAGCGGGTTTTGTCGAGCAGTACTTC. It codes for CASSQAGFVEQYF.

The chain carries TRBV5-1 and TRBJ1-1; maybe TRBD1 (5 bases). Trimming took off 1 base at V and 4 bases at J, with 11 bases between the two ends. Germline CDR1 reads SGHRS; CDR2 reads YFSETQ. The CDR3 length is 14 residues. As DNA, the CDR3 is TGCGCCAGCAGCTTGATAGGGGCAGGCACTGAAGCTTTCTTT. It yields the protein CASSLIGAGTEAFF.

The chain joins TRBV5-1 to TRBJ1-1, with D uncertain. The CDR3 has 15 amino acids. The ends were cut back, 3 bases at V and 1 base at J, with 13 bases in the middle. Germline CDR1 reads SGHRS; CDR2 reads YFSETQ. This chain's CDR3 is CASSSGPRGNTEAFF. The CDR3 bases are TGCGCCAGCAGCTCCGGTCCAAGAGGGAACACTGAAGCTTTCTTT.

The V gene is TRBV20-1, the J gene TRBJ2-7, with TRBD1 matching 10 bases. Trimming cost V 2 bases and J 6 bases; bases outside gene matches: 7. Germline CDR1 is DFQATT and CDR2 is SNEGSKA (reference sequence). The CDR3 contains 14 residues. The CDR3 protein is CSARTGQGILEQYF. The CDR3 nucleotides read TGCAGTGCTAGAACGGGACAGGGGATCCTCGAGCAGTACTTC.

This rearrangement joins TRBV20-1 to TRBJ2-7; 9 bases align to TRBD2. Germline-derived CDR1 and CDR2 are DFQATT and SNEGSKA (reference sequence). Losses at the gene ends were 6 bases for V and 3 bases for J; bases not matched to a gene: 9. The CDR3 covers 14 residues. CDR3 in amino acids: CSARNSGRSYEQYF. The DNA for the CDR3 is TGCAGTGCCCGGAACAGCGGGAGGAGCTACGAGCAGTACTTC.

This clonotype has more than one count but fewer than ten. The chain carries TRBV12-3 or TRBV12-4 and TRBJ2-1; 7 bases map to TRBD2. The J segment lost 2 bases and the V segment lost 6 bases, leaving 10 bases of the junction unmatched. The CDR3 extends over 16 amino acids. CDR3 sequence reads: CASRPLAGDAYNEQFF. The DNA of the CDR3 is TGTGCCAGCAGACCCCTGGCGGGAGACGCCTACAATGAGCAGTTCTTC.

V gene TRBV5-1 combines with J gene TRBJ2-3, with TRBD1 matching over 7 bases. Per germline, CDR1 SGHRS and CDR2 YFSETQ. The V gene end was trimmed by 4 bases and the J gene end by 4 bases; junction bases not matched to a gene: 6. The CDR3 loop spans 14 amino acids. CDR3 amino acids: CASSPGTAADTQYF. For the CDR3, the DNA is TGCGCCAGCAGCCCGGGGACAGCCGCAGATACGCAGTATTTT.

In this sample, this clonotype turned up a few times. The V and J genes are TRBV7-2 and TRBJ1-4; unclear D gene. V was shortened by 5 bases and J by 1 base, with 14 bases between the two germline ends. Germline V gives CDR1 SGHTA, CDR2 FQGNSA. This CDR3 is built from 16 residues. CDR3 DNA: TGTGCCAGCAGCCCCAGAGGACGGGAAACTAATGAAAAACTGTTTTTT. It yields the protein CASSPRGRETNEKLFF. The full variable domain, with the rest looked up from reference TRBV7-2 and TRBJ1-4, is GAGVSQSPSNKVTEKGKDVELRCDPISGHTALYWYRQSLGQGLEFLIYFQGNSAPDKSGLPSDRFSAERTGGSVSTLTIQRTQQEDSAVYLCASSPRGRETNEKLFFGSGTQLSVL.

The chain couples TRBV19 to TRBJ1-5; 10 bases match TRBD1. Looked up from germline, CDR1 is LNHDA and CDR2 is SQIVND (reference sequence). Trimming removed 3 bases from V and 2 bases from J; junction bases left unmatched: 4. CDR3 length: 16 amino acids. CDR3 region: CASSMGQGFRNQPQHF. As DNA, the CDR3 is TGTGCCAGTAGTATGGGACAGGGGTTTCGCAATCAGCCCCAGCATTTT. The full variable domain, with the rest looked up from reference TRBV19 and TRBJ1-5, is DGGITQSPKYLFRKEGQNVTLSCEQNLNHDAMYWYRQDPGQGLRLIYYSQIVNDFQKGDIAEGYSVSREKKESFPLTVTSAQKNPTAFYLCASSMGQGFRNQPQHFGDGTRLSIL.

The genes are TRBV5-1 and TRBJ1-2; D unresolved. The CDR3 is made up of 16 amino acids. CDR1 and CDR2 (germline): SGHRS, YFSETQ. The germline V and J ends were trimmed by 4 bases and 4 bases, with 20 bases remaining between them. CDR3 amino acids: CASSELTWPLGYGYTF. Written as DNA, the CDR3 is TGCGCCAGCAGCGAACTTACATGGCCCCTTGGCTATGGCTACACCTTC.

This clonotype came up many times. The chain links TRBV5-1 to TRBJ2-3; 7 positions agree with TRBD2. Germline V CDR1 and CDR2: SGHRS, YFSETQ. There are 15 residues in the CDR3. The ends lost 0 bases at V and 0 bases at J; junction bases unmatched: 1. CDR3 sequence reads: CASSLGGRSTDTQYF. The CDR3 DNA is TGCGCCAGCAGCTTGGGCGGGAGAAGCACAGATACGCAGTATTTT.

The sample holds a few counts of this clonotype. The chain recombines TRBV7-3 with TRBJ2-1, with 9 bases lining up with TRBD2. Germline trimming cut 4 bases from V and 8 bases from J; bases unmatched to any gene: 9. Per the germline V gene, CDR1 is SGHTA and CDR2 is FQGTGA. The CDR3 has 15 amino acids. CDR3 region: CASSSPGTSKDEQFF. The CDR3 bases are TGTGCCAGCAGCTCACCCGGGACTAGCAAGGATGAGCAGTTCTTC.

The chain joins TRBV5-1 to TRBJ1-6, with 8 bases lining up with TRBD1. With 4 bases clipped from V and 9 bases from J, the junction kept 6 bases outside the gene matches. Looked up from germline, CDR1 is SGHRS and CDR2 is YFSETQ. There are 14 residues in the CDR3. CDR3 amino acids: CASSGTGWGSPLHF. Written as DNA, the CDR3 is TGCGCCAGCAGCGGGACAGGCTGGGGTTCACCCCTCCACTTT. Supplemented by reference TRBV5-1 and TRBJ1-6, the full variable domain reads KAGVTQTPRYLIKTRGQQVTLSCSPISGHRSVSWYQQTPGQGLQFLFEYFSETQRNKGNFPGRFSGRQFSNSRSEMNVSTLELGDSALYLCASSGTGWGSPLHFGNGTRLTVT.

The sample holds a few counts of this clonotype. CDR3 sequence: CASSPSGTGEGEQYF. Written as DNA, the CDR3 is TGTGCCAGCAGCCCATCCGGGACAGGGGAAGGCGAGCAGTACTTC. The rearrangement joins TRBV7-9 to TRBJ2-7, with TRBD1 matching over 10 bases. CDR1 is SEHNR and CDR2 is FQNEAQ in the germline V gene (reference sequence). The CDR3 is 15 amino acids. J gave up 6 bases and V 5 bases, and 10 bases lay outside the gene matches.

This clonotype was seen a few times. The chain links TRBV4-1 to TRBJ2-7; D is unclear. Germline CDR1 MGHRA, CDR2 YSYEKL. This CDR3 contains 14 residues. Trimming took 0 bases from V and 2 from J, leaving 8 bases between them. The CDR3 DNA follows: TGCGCCAGCAGCCAAGAGGAAAATGCCTACGAGCAGTACTTC. Translated: CASSQEENAYEQYF.

This chain uses TRBV5-1 with TRBJ2-7; 8 nucleotides line up with TRBD1. V was clipped by 3 bases and J by 4 bases; unmatched bases: 3. Germline-derived CDR1 and CDR2 are SGHRS and YFSETQ. This CDR3 is built from 13 residues. The CDR3 DNA follows: TGCGCCAGCAGCTGGGACAGGAGATACGAGCAGTACTTC. It specifies CASSWDRRYEQYF.

The chain combines TRBV12-3 or TRBV12-4 with TRBJ2-7; 14 nucleotides agree with TRBD2. J was trimmed by 5 bases and V by 1 base; bases with no gene match: 4. The CDR3 has 16 residues. The CDR3 sequence: CASSLGTSGRKNEQYF. The CDR3 DNA sequence: TGTGCCAGCAGTTTAGGGACTAGCGGGAGGAAGAACGAGCAGTACTTC.

The rearrangement joins TRBV5-1 to TRBJ2-1, with 9 positions matching TRBD2. CDR3 length: 15 amino acids. Germline CDR1 reads SGHRS; CDR2 reads YFSETQ. V trimming: 0 bases; J trimming: 7 bases; junction bases outside the gene matches: 5. The CDR3 DNA follows: TGCGCCAGCAGCTTGGTTCTAGCGGGACCTAATGAGCAGTTCTTC. It translates to CASSLVLAGPNEQFF.

This clonotype was observed a handful of times. This chain connects TRBV10-2 to TRBJ2-7, with 10 positions matching TRBD2. CDR3 length: 15 amino acids. The V segment lost 5 bases and the J segment 2 bases; nucleotides outside the gene matches: 6. Germline-derived CDR1 and CDR2 are WSHSY and SAAADI. The CDR3 region is CASSLQAGGPYEQYF. Written as DNA, the CDR3 is TGCGCCAGCAGTCTACAAGCGGGAGGGCCCTACGAGCAGTACTTC.

This clonotype was observed a handful of times. The chain joins TRBV11-2 to TRBJ2-2; 8 nucleotides line up with TRBD1. There are 15 residues in the CDR3. The V segment lost 5 bases and the J segment 3 bases; nucleotides outside the gene matches: 5. CDR1 is SGHAT and CDR2 is FQNNGV in the germline V gene. The chain's CDR3 is CASSPGQGHTGELFF. For the CDR3, the DNA is TGTGCCAGCAGCCCCGGACAGGGCCACACCGGGGAGCTGTTTTTT. The variable domain in full, with the rest retrieved from reference TRBV11-2 and TRBJ2-2, is EAGVAQSPRYKIIEKRQSVAFWCNPISGHATLYWYQQILGQGPKLLIQFQNNGVVDDSQLPKDRFSAERLKGVDSTLKIQPAKLEDSAVYLCASSPGQGHTGELFFGEGSRLTVL.

The chain carries TRBV9 and TRBJ1-2, with D unresolved. Deletions cut 0 bases from V and 7 bases from J, with 13 bases between. The germline V gene encodes CDR1 SGDLS and CDR2 YYNGEE. This CDR3 is built from 14 residues. CDR3 bases: TGTGCCAGCAGCGTAGATAGACATCTTGGTGGCTACACCTTC. Its translation: CASSVDRHLGGYTF.

The chain has TRBV20-1 and TRBJ2-2; D not resolved. The V gene's germline CDR1 is DFQATT and CDR2 SNEGSKA (reference sequence). The CDR3 is 12 residues long. Trimming shortened V by 1 base and J by 4 bases, and 4 bases separated the two germline ends. The CDR3 region is CSARVSTGELFF. The CDR3 coding sequence is TGCAGTGCTAGAGTCAGCACCGGGGAGCTGTTTTTT.

Concerning this clonotype: The junction departs from the called germline gene at one end, perhaps through a read error. The rearrangement uses TRBV15 and TRBJ1-5; D not certain. The length of the CDR3 is 13 residues. The germline V gene has CDR1 LNHNV and CDR2 YYDKDF (reference sequence). The CDR3 is CATSRGRNQPRHF. Written as DNA, the CDR3 is TGTGCCACCAGCAGAGGACGGAATCAGCCCCGGCATTTT. Looking up the rest from reference TRBV15 and TRBJ1-5 gives the full variable domain: DAMVIQNPRYQVTQFGKPVTLSCSQTLNHNVMYWYQQKSSQAPKLLFHYYDKDFNNEADTPDNFQSRRPNTSFCFLDIRSPGLGDTAMYLCATSRGRNQPRHFGDGTRLSIL.

This clonotype was detected only a few times. The gene calls are TRBV5-1 and TRBJ2-3, with 10 bases lining up with TRBD2. Germline V gives CDR1 SGHRS, CDR2 YFSETQ. The CDR3 is 18 residues long. After removal of 3 bases from V and 4 bases from J, the junction contained 14 bases not matched to a gene. CDR3 protein: CASSSPPAGGPSPDTQYF. CDR3 DNA: TGCGCCAGCAGCTCCCCCCCAGCGGGAGGGCCGAGTCCAGATACGCAGTATTTT.

The chain uses TRBV20-1 and TRBJ2-7; D may correspond to TRBD1 or TRBD2 (5 bases each). V lost 3 bases to trimming and J lost 4 bases, with 13 bases between them. Germline CDR1 and CDR2: DFQATT and SNEGSKA (reference sequence). The CDR3 runs 13 residues. DNA for the CDR3: TGCAGTGCTAGGGGGACGGAAAAGTACGAGCAGTACTTC. Its protein is CSARGTEKYEQYF.